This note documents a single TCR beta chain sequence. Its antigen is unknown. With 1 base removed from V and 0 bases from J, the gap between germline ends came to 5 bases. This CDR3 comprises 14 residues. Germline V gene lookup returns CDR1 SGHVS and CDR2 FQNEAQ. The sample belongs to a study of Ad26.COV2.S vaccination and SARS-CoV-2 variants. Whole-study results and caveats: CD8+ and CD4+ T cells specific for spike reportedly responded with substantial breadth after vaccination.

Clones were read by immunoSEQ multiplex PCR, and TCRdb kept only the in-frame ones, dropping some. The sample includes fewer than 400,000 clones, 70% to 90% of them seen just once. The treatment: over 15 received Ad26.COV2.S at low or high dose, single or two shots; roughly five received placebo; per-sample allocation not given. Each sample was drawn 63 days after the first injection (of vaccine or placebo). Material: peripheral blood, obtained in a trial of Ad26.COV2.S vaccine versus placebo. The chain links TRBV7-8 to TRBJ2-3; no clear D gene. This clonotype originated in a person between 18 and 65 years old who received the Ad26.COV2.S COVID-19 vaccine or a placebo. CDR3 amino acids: CASSLVHSTDTQYF. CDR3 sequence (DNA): TGTGCCAGCAGCTTAGTTCATAGCACAGATACGCAGTATTTT.